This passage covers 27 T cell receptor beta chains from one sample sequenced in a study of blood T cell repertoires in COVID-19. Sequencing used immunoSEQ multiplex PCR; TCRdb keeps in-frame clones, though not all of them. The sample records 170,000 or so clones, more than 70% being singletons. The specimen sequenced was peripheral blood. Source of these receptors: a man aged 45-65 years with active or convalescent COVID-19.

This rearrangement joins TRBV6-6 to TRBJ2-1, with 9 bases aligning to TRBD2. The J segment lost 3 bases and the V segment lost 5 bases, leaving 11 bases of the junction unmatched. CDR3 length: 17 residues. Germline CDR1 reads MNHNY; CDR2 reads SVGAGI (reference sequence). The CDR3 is CASSPTGGGANYNEQFF. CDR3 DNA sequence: TGTGCCAGCAGTCCCACCGGCGGGGGGGCCAACTACAATGAGCAGTTCTTC.

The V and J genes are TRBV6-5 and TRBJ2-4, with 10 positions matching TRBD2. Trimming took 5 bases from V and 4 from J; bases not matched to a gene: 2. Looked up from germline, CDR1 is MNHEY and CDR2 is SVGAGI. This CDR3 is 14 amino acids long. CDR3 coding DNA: TGTGCCAGCAGTACTAGCGGGGTAAAAAACATTCAGTACTTC. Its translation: CASSTSGVKNIQYF.

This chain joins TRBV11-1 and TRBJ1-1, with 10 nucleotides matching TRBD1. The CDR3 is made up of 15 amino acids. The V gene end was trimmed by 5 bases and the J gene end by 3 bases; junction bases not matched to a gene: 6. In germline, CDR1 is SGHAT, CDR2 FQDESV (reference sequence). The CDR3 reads CASSPTGGVYTEAFF. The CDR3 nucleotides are TGTGCCAGCAGCCCGACAGGGGGCGTTTACACTGAAGCTTTCTTT.

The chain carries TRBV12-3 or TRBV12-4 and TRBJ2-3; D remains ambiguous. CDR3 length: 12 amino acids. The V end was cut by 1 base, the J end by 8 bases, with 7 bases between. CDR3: CASSLVEATQYF. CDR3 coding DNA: TGTGCCAGCAGTTTAGTAGAGGCTACGCAGTATTTT.

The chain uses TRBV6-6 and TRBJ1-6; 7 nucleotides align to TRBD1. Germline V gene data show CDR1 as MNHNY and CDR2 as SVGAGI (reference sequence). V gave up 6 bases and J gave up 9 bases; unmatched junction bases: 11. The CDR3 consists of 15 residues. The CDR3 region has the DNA TGTGCCAGCAGCTCCTCAGGGGGAGTAGGTTCACCCCTCCACTTT. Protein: CASSSSGGVGSPLHF.

In nucleotides, the CDR3 is TGTGCCAGCAACGCGGAAAATCCCAATCAGCCCCAGCATTTT. This sequence encodes CASNAENPNQPQHF. The rearrangement links TRBV2 to TRBJ1-5; D unclear. The CDR3 covers 14 residues. V was shortened by 7 bases and J by 3 bases, with 13 bases between the two germline ends. CDR1 is SNHLY, CDR2 FYNNEI, per germline. Together with reference TRBV2 and TRBJ1-5, the CDR3 gives the full variable domain: EPEVTQTPSHQVTQMGQEVILRCVPISNHLYFYWYRQILGQKVEFLVSFYNNEISEKSEIFDDQFSVERPDGSNFTLKIRSTKLEDSAMYFCASNAENPNQPQHFGDGTRLSIL.

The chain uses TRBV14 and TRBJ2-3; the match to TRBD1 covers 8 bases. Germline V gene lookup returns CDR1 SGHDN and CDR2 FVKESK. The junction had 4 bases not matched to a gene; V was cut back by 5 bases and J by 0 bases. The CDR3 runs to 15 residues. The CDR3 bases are TGTGCCAGCAGCTTCCGGACAGGGAGCACAGATACGCAGTATTTT. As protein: CASSFRTGSTDTQYF.

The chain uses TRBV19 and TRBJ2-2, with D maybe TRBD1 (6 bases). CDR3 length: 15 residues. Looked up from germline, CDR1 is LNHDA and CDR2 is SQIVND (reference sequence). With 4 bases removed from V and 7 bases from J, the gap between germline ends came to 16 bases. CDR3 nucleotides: TGTGCCAGTAGTACCCAAGGCAGGGGCAGCGGGGAGCTGTTTTTT. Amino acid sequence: CASSTQGRGSGELFF.

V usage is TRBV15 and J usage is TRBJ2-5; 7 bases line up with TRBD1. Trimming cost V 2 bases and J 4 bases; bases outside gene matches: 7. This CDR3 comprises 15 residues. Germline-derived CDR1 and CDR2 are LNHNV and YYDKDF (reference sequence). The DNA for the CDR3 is TGTGCCACCAGCAGACACAACAGGGGATTAGAGACCCAGTACTTC. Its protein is CATSRHNRGLETQYF.

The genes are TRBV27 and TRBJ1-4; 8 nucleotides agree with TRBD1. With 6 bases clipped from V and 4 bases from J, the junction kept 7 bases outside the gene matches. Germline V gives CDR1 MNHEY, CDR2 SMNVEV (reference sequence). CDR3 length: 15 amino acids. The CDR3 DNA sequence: TGTGCCAGCAGCTTTACACAGGGGGTTAATGAAAAACTGTTTTTT. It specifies CASSFTQGVNEKLFF.

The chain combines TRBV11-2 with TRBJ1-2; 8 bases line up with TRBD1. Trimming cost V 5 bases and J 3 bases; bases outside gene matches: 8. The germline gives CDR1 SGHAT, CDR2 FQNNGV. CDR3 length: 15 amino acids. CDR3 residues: CASSRLQGGDYGYTF. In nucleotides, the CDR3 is TGTGCCAGCAGCCGATTACAGGGGGGAGACTATGGCTACACCTTC.

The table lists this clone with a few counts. CDR3 in DNA: TGTGCCAGCAGTTACTCGGAGCGCCCCAACTACGAGCAGTACTTC. Its translation: CASSYSERPNYEQYF. This sequence joins TRBV6-6 and TRBJ2-7; no clear D. V was shortened by 0 bases and J by 3 bases, with 12 bases between the two germline ends. This CDR3 region has 15 residues. The germline CDR1 and CDR2 sequences are MNHNY and SVGAGI (reference sequence).

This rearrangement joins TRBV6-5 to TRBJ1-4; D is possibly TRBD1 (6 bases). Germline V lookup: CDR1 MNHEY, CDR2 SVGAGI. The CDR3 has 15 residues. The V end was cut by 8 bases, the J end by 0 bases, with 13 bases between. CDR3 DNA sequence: TGTGCCAGCGGCCCTTCAGGGGCAACTAATGAAAAACTGTTTTTT. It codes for CASGPSGATNEKLFF.

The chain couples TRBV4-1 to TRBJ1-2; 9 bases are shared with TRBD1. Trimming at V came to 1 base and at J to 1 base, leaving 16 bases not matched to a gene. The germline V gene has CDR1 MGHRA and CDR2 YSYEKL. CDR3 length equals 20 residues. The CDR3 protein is CASSQAITGTGPVGNYGYTF. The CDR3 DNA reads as TGCGCCAGCAGCCAAGCTATCACCGGGACAGGGCCTGTAGGTAACTATGGCTACACCTTC.

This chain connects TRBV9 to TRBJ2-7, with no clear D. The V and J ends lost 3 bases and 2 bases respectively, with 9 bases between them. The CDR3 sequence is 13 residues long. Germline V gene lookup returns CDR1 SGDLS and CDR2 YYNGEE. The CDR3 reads CASSASPAYEQYF. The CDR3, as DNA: TGTGCCAGCAGCGCGTCCCCCGCCTACGAGCAGTACTTC.

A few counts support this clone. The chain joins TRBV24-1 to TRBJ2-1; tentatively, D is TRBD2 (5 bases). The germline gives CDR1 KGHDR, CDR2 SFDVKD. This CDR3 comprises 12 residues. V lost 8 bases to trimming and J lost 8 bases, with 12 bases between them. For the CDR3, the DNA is TGTGCCACCACCTCCGGAGGCCATGAGCAGTTCTTC. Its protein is CATTSGGHEQFF.

This CDR3 reads CATSDERELEQFF. CDR3 bases: TGTGCCACCAGTGATGAGCGGGAGTTGGAGCAGTTCTTC. The chain joins TRBV24-1 to TRBJ2-1; TRBD2 aligns across 8 bases. V lost 3 bases and J lost 10; bases outside the gene matches: 4. Germline values: CDR1 KGHDR, CDR2 SFDVKD. The length of the CDR3 is 13 residues.

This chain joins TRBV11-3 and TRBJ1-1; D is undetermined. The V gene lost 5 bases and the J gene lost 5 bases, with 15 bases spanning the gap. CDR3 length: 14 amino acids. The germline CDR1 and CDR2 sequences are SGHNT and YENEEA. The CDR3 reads CASSAEGVGTEAFF. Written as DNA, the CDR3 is TGTGCCAGCAGCGCGGAAGGTGTTGGGACTGAAGCTTTCTTT.

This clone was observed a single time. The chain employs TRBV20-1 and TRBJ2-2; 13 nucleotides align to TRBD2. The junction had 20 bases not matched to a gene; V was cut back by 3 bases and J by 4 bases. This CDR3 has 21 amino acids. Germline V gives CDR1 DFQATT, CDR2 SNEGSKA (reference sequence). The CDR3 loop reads CSASRRIPGTSGVFGTGELFF. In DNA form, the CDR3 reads TGCAGTGCTAGTAGACGGATACCCGGGACTAGCGGGGTCTTTGGCACCGGGGAGCTGTTTTTT.

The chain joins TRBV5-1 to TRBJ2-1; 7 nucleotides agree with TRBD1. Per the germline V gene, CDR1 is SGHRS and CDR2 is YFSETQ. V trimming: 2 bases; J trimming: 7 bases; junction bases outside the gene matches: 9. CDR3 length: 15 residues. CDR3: CASSLEGALGNEQFF. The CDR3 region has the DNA TGCGCCAGCAGCTTAGAGGGGGCGCTTGGGAATGAGCAGTTCTTC.

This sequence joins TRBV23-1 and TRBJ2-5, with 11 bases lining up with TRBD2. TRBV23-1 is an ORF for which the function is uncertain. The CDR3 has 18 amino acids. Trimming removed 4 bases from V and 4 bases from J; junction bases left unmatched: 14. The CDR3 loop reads CASSPRLAGRLRAETQYF. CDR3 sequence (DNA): TGCGCCAGCAGTCCTCGACTAGCGGGAAGATTGAGGGCAGAGACCCAGTACTTC.

DNA of the CDR3: TGTGCCAGCAGCCGGACTAGCGGGAGGGCACTGTACTTC. This gives the protein CASSRTSGRALYF. The chain couples TRBV5-4 to TRBJ2-7; TRBD2 aligns across 15 bases. The length of the CDR3 is 13 residues. Germline V gene sequence: CDR1 SGHNT, CDR2 YYREEE (reference sequence). The junction had 5 bases not matched to a gene; V was cut back by 4 bases and J by 12 bases.

CDR3 DNA: TGTGCCAGCAGTCCCAGGGGTCTGGAGACCCAGTACTTC. It encodes CASSPRGLETQYF. The genes are TRBV2 and TRBJ2-5; perhaps TRBD1 as D (6 bases). Trimming stripped 5 bases from V and 5 bases from J, with 12 bases between. From germline, CDR1 is SNHLY and CDR2 FYNNEI. This CDR3 comprises 13 residues.

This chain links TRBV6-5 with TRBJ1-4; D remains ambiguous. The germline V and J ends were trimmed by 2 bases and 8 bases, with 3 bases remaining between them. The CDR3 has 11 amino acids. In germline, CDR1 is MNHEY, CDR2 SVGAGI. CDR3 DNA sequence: TGTGCCAGCAGTTACGGCGAAAAACTGTTTTTT. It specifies CASSYGEKLFF.

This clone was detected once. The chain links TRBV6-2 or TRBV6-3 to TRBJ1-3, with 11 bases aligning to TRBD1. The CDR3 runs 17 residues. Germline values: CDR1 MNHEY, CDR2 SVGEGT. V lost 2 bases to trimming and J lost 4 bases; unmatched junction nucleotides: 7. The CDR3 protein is CASSYDRTGGFGNTIYF. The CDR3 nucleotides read TGTGCCAGCAGTTACGATCGGACAGGGGGCTTCGGAAACACCATATATTTT.

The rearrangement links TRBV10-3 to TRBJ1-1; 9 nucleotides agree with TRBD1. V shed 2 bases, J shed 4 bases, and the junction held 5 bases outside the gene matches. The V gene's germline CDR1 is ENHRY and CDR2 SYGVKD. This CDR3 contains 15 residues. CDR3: CAISERGTGTTEAFF. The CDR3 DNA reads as TGTGCCATCAGTGAGCGGGGGACAGGGACCACTGAAGCTTTCTTT.

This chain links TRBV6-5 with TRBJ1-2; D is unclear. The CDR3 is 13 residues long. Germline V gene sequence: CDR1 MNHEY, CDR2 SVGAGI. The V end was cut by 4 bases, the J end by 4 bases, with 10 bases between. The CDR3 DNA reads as TGTGCCAGCAGTTTCGGGTTTGGCTATGGCTACACCTTC. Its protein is CASSFGFGYGYTF.